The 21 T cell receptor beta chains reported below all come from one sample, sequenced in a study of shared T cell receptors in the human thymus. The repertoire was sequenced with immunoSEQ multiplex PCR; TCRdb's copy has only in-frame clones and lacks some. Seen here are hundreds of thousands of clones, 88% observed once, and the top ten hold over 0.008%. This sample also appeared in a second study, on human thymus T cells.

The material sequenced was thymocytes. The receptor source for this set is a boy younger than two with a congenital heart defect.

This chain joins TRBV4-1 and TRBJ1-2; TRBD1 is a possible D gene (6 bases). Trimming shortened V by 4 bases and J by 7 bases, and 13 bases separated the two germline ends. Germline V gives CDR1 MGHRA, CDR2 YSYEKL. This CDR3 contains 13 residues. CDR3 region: CASSPTRGAGYTF. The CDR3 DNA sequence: TGCGCCAGCAGCCCAACCCGGGGGGCTGGCTACACCTTC.

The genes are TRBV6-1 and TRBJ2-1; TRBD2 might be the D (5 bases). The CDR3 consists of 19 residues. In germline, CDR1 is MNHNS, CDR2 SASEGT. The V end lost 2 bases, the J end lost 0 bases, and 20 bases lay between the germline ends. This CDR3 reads CASSEKFGEAVSSYNEQFF. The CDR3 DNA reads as TGTGCCAGCAGTGAAAAATTCGGGGAAGCGGTGAGCTCCTACAATGAGCAGTTCTTC.

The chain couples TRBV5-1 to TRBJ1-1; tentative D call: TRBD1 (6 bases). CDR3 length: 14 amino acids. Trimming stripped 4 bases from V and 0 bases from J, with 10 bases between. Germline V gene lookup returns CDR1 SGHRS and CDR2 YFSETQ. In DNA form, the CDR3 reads TGCGCCAGCAGCCCTGGACAGATGAACACTGAAGCTTTCTTT. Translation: CASSPGQMNTEAFF.

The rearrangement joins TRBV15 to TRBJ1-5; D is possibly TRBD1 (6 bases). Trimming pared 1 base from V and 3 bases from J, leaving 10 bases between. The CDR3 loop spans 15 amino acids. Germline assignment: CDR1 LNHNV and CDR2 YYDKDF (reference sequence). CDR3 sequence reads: CATSRGGLDNQPQHF. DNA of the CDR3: TGTGCCACCAGCAGAGGGGGGCTCGACAATCAGCCCCAGCATTTT.

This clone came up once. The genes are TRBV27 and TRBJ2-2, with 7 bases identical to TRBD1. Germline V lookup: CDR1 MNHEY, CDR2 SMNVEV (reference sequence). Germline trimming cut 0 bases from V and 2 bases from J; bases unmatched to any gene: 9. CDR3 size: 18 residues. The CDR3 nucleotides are TGTGCCAGCAGTTTATCGTGGGACAGCGAAATAAACACCGGGGAGCTGTTTTTT. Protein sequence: CASSLSWDSEINTGELFF.

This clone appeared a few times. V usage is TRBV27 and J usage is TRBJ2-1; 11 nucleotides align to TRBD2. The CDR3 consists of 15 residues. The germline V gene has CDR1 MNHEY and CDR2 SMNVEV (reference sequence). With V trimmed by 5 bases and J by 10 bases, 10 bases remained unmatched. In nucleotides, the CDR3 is TGTGCCAGCAGTCCAGGTGTCCGGACTAGCGGGGAGCAGTTCTTC. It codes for CASSPGVRTSGEQFF.

The CDR3 bases are TGTGCCAGCAGACGTGCGGGAGTTGCAAATGAGCAGTTCTTC. It yields the protein CASRRAGVANEQFF. This chain joins TRBV2 and TRBJ2-1; 7 positions match TRBD2. The junction had 9 bases not matched to a gene; V was cut back by 6 bases and J by 7 bases. The CDR3 totals 14 residues. Germline-derived CDR1 and CDR2 are SNHLY and FYNNEI.

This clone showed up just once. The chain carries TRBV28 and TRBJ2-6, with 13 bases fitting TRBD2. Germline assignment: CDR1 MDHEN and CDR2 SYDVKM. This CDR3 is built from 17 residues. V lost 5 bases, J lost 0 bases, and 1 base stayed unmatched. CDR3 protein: CASSRTSGSSGANVLTF. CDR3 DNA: TGTGCCAGCAGTCGGACTAGCGGGAGCTCTGGGGCCAACGTCCTGACTTTC.

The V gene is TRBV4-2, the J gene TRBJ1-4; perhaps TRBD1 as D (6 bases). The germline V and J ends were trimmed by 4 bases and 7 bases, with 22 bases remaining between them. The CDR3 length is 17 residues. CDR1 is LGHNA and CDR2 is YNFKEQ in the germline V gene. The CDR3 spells CASSLVAGGRLGEKLFF. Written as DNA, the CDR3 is TGTGCCAGCAGCCTAGTGGCCGGGGGGCGTTTAGGTGAAAAACTGTTTTTT.

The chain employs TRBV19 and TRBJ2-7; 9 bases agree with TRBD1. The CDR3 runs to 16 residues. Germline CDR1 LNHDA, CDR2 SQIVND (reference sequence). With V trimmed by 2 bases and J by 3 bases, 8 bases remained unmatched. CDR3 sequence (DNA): TGTGCCAGTAGTATATGGGGGGACAGGGTGTTCTACGAGCAGTACTTC. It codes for CASSIWGDRVFYEQYF.

CDR3 DNA sequence: TGTGCCAGCAGTGAAGCGCTTCCAGGGGCCTACGAGCAGTACTTC. Encoded protein: CASSEALPGAYEQYF. The rearrangement uses TRBV6-1 and TRBJ2-7, with D tentatively TRBD1 (6 bases). Trimming shortened V by 0 bases and J by 2 bases, and 11 bases separated the two germline ends. The CDR3 covers 15 residues. Germline V gene sequence: CDR1 MNHNS, CDR2 SASEGT.

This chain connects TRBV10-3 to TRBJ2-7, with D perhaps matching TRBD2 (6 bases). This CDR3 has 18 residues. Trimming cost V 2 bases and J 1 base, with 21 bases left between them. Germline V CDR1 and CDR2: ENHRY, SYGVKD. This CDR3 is CAISEHNPGLLDSYEQYF. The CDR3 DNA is TGTGCCATCAGTGAGCATAATCCGGGACTGCTCGATTCCTACGAGCAGTACTTC.

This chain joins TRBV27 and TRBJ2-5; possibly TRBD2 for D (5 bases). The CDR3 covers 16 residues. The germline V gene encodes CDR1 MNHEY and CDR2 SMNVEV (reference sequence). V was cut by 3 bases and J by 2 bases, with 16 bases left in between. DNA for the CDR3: TGTGCCAGCAGTTTTGCCCCTCAAGGCGGGCAAGAGACCCAGTACTTC. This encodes CASSFAPQGGQETQYF.

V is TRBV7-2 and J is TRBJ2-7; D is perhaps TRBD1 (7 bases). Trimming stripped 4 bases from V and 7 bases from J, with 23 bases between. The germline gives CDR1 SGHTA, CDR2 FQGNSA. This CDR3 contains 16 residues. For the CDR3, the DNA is TGTGCCAGCAGCTCCGGGTCAGAAAGGGGGCGGGAAGAGCAGTACTTC. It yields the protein CASSSGSERGREEQYF.

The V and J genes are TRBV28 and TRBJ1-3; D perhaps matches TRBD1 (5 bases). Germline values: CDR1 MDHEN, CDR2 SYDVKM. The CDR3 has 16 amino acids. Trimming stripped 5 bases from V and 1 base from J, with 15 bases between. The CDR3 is CASSPSRGGSGNTIYF. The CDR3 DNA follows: TGTGCCAGCAGTCCCTCACGCGGGGGTTCTGGAAACACCATATATTTT. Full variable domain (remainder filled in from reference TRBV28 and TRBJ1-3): DVKVTQSSRYLVKRTGEKVFLECVQDMDHENMFWYRQDPGLGLRLIYFSYDVKMKEKGDIPEGYSVSREKKERFSLILESASTNQTSMYLCASSPSRGGSGNTIYFGEGSWLTVV.

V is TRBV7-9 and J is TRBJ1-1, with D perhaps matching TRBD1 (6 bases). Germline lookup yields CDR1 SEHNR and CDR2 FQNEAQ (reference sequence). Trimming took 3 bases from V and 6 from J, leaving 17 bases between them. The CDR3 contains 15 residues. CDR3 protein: CASSFGRGLHSEAFF. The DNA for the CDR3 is TGTGCCAGCAGCTTTGGCAGGGGACTACATTCTGAAGCTTTCTTT.

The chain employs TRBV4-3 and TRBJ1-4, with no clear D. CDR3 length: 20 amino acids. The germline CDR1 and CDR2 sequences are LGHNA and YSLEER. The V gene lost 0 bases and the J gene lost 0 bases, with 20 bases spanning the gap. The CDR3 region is CASSQDQVPWPVSTNEKLFF. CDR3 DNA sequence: TGCGCCAGCAGCCAAGATCAGGTTCCTTGGCCGGTATCAACTAATGAAAAACTGTTTTTT.

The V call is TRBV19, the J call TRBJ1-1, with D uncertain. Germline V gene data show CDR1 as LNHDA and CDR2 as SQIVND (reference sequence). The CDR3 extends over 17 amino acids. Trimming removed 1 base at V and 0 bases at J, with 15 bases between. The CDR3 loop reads CASSIGEPGGMNTEAFF. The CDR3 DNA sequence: TGTGCCAGTAGTATAGGGGAGCCTGGCGGGATGAACACTGAAGCTTTCTTT.

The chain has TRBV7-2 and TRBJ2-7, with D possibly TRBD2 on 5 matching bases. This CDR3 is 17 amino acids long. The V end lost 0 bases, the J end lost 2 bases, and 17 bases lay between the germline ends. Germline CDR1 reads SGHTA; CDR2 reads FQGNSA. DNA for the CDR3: TGTGCCAGCAGCTTAGCGTCGGGCCCTAGCCGTCCCTACGAGCAGTACTTC. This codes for CASSLASGPSRPYEQYF.

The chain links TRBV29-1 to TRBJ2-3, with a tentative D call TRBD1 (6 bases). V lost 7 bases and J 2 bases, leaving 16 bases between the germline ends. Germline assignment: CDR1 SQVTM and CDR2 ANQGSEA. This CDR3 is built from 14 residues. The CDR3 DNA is TGCAGCGCTTCACCGGGACACTTCACAGATACGCAGTATTTT. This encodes CSASPGHFTDTQYF.

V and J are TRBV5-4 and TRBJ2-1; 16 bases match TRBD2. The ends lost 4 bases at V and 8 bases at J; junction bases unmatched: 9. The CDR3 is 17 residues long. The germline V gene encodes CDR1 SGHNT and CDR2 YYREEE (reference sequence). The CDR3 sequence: CASSPGGTSGRGDEQFF. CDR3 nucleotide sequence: TGTGCCAGCAGCCCCGGCGGGACTAGCGGGAGGGGGGATGAGCAGTTCTTC.